This T cell receptor beta chain was sequenced in a study of CD8+CD57+ T cells in acquired aplastic anemia. Study-level findings and limits: Patients had twenty-nine CD8+ CDR3 sequences in common with controls (the shared set).

With V trimmed by 6 bases and J by 4 bases, 2 bases remained unmatched. The germline CDR1 and CDR2 sequences are SQVTM and ANQGSEA. The CDR3 contains 12 residues. Those patients picked for sequencing had displayed CD8+CD57+ cell expansion on flow cytometry. As a group, the patients uniformly had severe acquired aplastic anemia. Investigators profiled TCR beta VDJ and CDR3 from genomic DNA template. A single record per CDR3 protein comes from TCRdb applying MiXCR to the reads. This table has about 200,000 distinct CDR3 sequences, 65% appearing once. On this clonotype itself: Its antigen is undetermined.

This chain joins TRBV29-1 and TRBJ1-1, with TRBD1 matching 10 bases. Sequenced material: sorted CD4+, CD8+, or CD8+CD57+ T cells (not recorded which) from PBMCs. The receptor was derived from a human donor with aplastic anemia. For the CDR3, the DNA is TGCAGCGTGGGGACAGGGGCCACTGAAGCTTTCTTT. Amino acids: CSVGTGATEAFF.